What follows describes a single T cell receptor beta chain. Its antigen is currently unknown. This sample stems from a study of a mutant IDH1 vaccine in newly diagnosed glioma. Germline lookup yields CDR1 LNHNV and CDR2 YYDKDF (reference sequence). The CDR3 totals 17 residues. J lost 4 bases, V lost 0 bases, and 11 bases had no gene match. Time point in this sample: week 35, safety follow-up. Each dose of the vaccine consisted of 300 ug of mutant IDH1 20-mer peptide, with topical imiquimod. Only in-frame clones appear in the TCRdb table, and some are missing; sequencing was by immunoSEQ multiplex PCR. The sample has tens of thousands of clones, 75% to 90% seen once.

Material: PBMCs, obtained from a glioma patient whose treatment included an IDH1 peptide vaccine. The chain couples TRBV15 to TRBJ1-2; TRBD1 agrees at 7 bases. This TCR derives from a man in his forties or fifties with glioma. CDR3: CATSRESEGQTIYGYTF. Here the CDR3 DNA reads TGTGCCACCAGCAGAGAATCGGAGGGACAGACGATCTATGGCTACACCTTC.